The sequence of this T cell receptor beta chain was determined in a study of T-cell reconstitution after alpha-beta-depleted transplantation in children. Whole-study findings and limits: Most T-cell counts and diversity one year after the transplant came from T cells that were newly produced. Several hundred expanded graft clones reportedly supplied alpha-beta T cells about two months after transplant.

This clonotype was recorded many times. The antigen is not known. Germline CDR1 and CDR2: SGHTA and FQGNSA. This CDR3 comprises 15 residues. The V end lost 3 bases, the J end lost 4 bases, and 15 bases lay between the germline ends. During its preparation, the TCRbeta library received unique molecular identifiers. TCRdb reanalysed the PCR reads using MiXCR and keeps one entry per CDR3 protein. This sample yields 73,000 or so distinct CDR3 sequences, of which 4.9% are seen a single time; under 20% belongs to the top ten. Source: PBMCs, mostly from graft donor cells, taken 180 days after TCRalphabeta/CD19-depleted stem cell transplant. This sequence originates from a boy in the first two years of life who had a stem cell transplant for acute myeloid leukemia, so the T cells may come from the graft donor. The chain is built from TRBV7-2 and TRBJ2-5, with D maybe TRBD2 (6 bases). The CDR3 DNA reads TGTGCCAGCAGCTTTCGCCGGGGGTCCGTAGAGACCCAGTACTTC. Amino acids: CASSFRRGSVETQYF.